A selection of T cell receptor beta chains follows, all from one sample in a study of PD-L1 blockade in urothelial cancer. Clones were read by immunoSEQ multiplex PCR, and TCRdb kept only the in-frame ones, dropping some. There are tens of thousands of clones in the sample; around 80% occur only once, and roughly 4% lies in the top ten. Source: PBMCs, taken around atezolizumab (anti-PD-L1) treatment. Receptor source: a man between 65 and 85 years old with urothelial cancer. CDR3s include the opening cysteine and the closing phenylalanine or tryptophan. Each record gives: J gene, clone size, V gene, D gene, CDR3 DNA, CDR3 protein. A D gene is named only where the DNA matches it firmly. Only some rows state a clone size, as once, few, many or a class for expanded clones.

TRBJ2-2,.,TRBV19,.,TGTGCCAGTAGTATACAATACAGGGCGACTGGGGAGCTGTTTTTT,CASSIQYRATGELFF
TRBJ1-4,.,TRBV27,TRBD1,TGTGCCAGCAGTCCCCGCGGAGGGGGCACATTATTAAATGAAAAACTGTTTTTT,CASSPRGGGTLLNEKLFF
TRBJ1-2,few,TRBV9,TRBD1,TGTGCCAGCAGCCCAGACCTTGACAGGGGGCTGGATGGCTACACCTTC,CASSPDLDRGLDGYTF
TRBJ1-2,.,TRBV19,TRBD1,TGTGCCAGTAGTATAAGACAGGGTCAGAGCTATAACTATGGCTACACCTTC,CASSIRQGQSYNYGYTF
TRBJ1-3,.,TRBV7-2,.,TGTGCCAGCAGCCCTAGTTTCCTCTCTGGAAACACCATATATTTT,CASSPSFLSGNTIYF
TRBJ1-5,many,TRBV6-1,TRBD1,TGTGCCAGCAGTCATGGGACAGGGGGTCAGCCCCAGCATTTT,CASSHGTGGQPQHF
TRBJ2-7,.,TRBV10-3,TRBD1,TGTGCCATCAGTGTTGCAGGGGGCTACGAGCAGTACTTC,CAISVAGGYEQYF
TRBJ1-5,.,TRBV7-2,.,TGTGCCAGCAGCTTAGCGGGGGGTAAAGGGCAGCCCCAGCATTTT,CASSLAGGKGQPQHF
TRBJ1-1,.,TRBV7-2,.,TGTGCCAGCAGCTCGGGGGGGCGAGGTGACACTGAAGCTTTCTTT,CASSSGGRGDTEAFF
TRBJ2-1,.,TRBV4-3,TRBD2,TGCGCCAGCAGCCAAGCTCCCAGCGGGAGTAACAATGAGCAGTTCTTC,CASSQAPSGSNNEQFF
TRBJ2-2,.,TRBV19,TRBD1,TGTGCCACCCAGAGGGGACAGGGGAACCCCGGGGAGCTGTTTTTT,CATQRGQGNPGELFF
TRBJ2-5,.,TRBV4-1,TRBD1,TGCGCCAGCAGCCAAGGTTCGGGACAGGGAGGGGAGACCCAGTACTTC,CASSQGSGQGGETQYF
TRBJ1-1,.,TRBV27,.,TGTGCCAGCAGTTCCCACGGGCCTAAGGCGGGAGCTTTCTTT,CASSSHGPKAGAFF
TRBJ2-1,.,TRBV9,.,TGTGCCAGCAGCGGTTCCCCGGGAGTTGGGGGCAATGAGCAGTTCTTC,CASSGSPGVGGNEQFF
TRBJ2-7,.,TRBV19,.,TGTGCCAGTAGTATCCCTGGACTGAGCTACGAGCAGTACTTC,CASSIPGLSYEQYF
TRBJ1-3,.,TRBV6-1,.,TGTGCCAGCAGTGAAAGGGGGGGGCCCACTGGAAACACCATATATTTT,CASSERGGPTGNTIYF
TRBJ1-2,.,TRBV6-1,.,TGTGCCGTTCATGGGTCCCAGGAATTCAACTATGGCTACACCTTC,CAVHGSQEFNYGYTF
TRBJ1-1,.,TRBV4-1,TRBD1,TGCGCCAGCAGCCCCTCCGGACAGGGGGGGGTTCGTGTCACTGAAGCTTTCTTT,CASSPSGQGGVRVTEAFF
TRBJ2-1,.,TRBV6-5,TRBD2,TGTGCCAGCAGTCCCTCCGGGAGGGCCCACAATGAGCAGTTCTTC,CASSPSGRAHNEQFF
TRBJ2-7,few,TRBV7-2,TRBD1,TGTGCCAGCAGCCACGGGGGACAGGGGGCAACCTACGAGCAGTACTTC,CASSHGGQGATYEQYF
TRBJ1-3,.,TRBV7-8,.,TGTGCCAGCAGCGTCAAGGGGGGGGGAAACACCATATATTTT,CASSVKGGGNTIYF
TRBJ1-1,.,TRBV5-1,.,TGCGCCAGCAGCTTGGCCTCACAGGGGAACACTGAAGCTTTCTTT,CASSLASQGNTEAFF
TRBJ2-3,few,TRBV11-2,.,TGTGCCAGCAGGACAGAAACTAGCACAGATACGCAGTATTTT,CASRTETSTDTQYF
TRBJ2-1,few,TRBV4-2,TRBD2,TGTGCCAGCAGCCAAGAAGGGACTAGCGGGAGTGGGTCCTACAATGAGCAGTTCTTC,CASSQEGTSGSGSYNEQFF
TRBJ1-2,.,TRBV28,TRBD1,TGTGCCAGCAGGTACTACGGACAGGGATACTATGGCTACACCTTC,CASRYYGQGYYGYTF
TRBJ2-1,.,TRBV5-4,.,TGTGCCAGCAGCTTGAGACAGGGGAGGGAGTTCTTC,CASSLRQGREFF
TRBJ1-5,.,TRBV2,TRBD1,TGTGCCAGCAGTTCTCGGACAGGGCATAGCAATCAGCCCCAGCATTTT,CASSSRTGHSNQPQHF
TRBJ1-1,.,TRBV7-3,TRBD1,TGTGCCAGCAGCTTAACTGGGCAGGGGGGCACTGAAGCTTTCTTT,CASSLTGQGGTEAFF
TRBJ2-7,.,TRBV4-1,.,TGCGCCAGCAGCCAAGAGCCCAGGTCGTACTACGAGCAGTACTTC,CASSQEPRSYYEQYF
TRBJ1-3,.,TRBV6-5,.,TGTGCCAGCAGGAGGGTGGCTGGAAACACCATATATTTT,CASRRVAGNTIYF
TRBJ1-4,.,TRBV6-1,TRBD1,TGTGCCAGCTTCCCACAGGGGCGTGAAAAACTGTTTTTT,CASFPQGREKLFF
TRBJ1-1,.,TRBV6-1,.,TGTGCCAGCAGTCCTCAGGGATACACTGAAGCTTTCTTT,CASSPQGYTEAFF
TRBJ1-3,once,TRBV7-7,.,TGTGCCAGCAGCCTTGAACAGGGATCCACCATATATTTT,CASSLEQGSTIYF
TRBJ2-6,.,TRBV7-2,.,TGTGCCAGCAGCTCCCAGATCTCTGGTAGGGCCAACGTCCTGACTTTC,CASSSQISGRANVLTF
TRBJ1-1,.,TRBV2,.,TGTGCCAGCAGTGGCGGGATGAACACTGAAGCTTTCTTT,CASSGGMNTEAFF
TRBJ2-3,.,TRBV11-2,.,TGTGCCAGCAGCCGGGGGCGGGGGCGGGAGTTCTGGGATACGCAGTATTTT,CASSRGRGREFWDTQYF
TRBJ1-5,.,TRBV15,.,TGTGCCACCAGCAGAGACCTCCAGGGACTCAAGCATTTT,CATSRDLQGLKHF